This passage covers 26 T cell receptor beta chains from one sample sequenced in a study of T cell responses to AZD1222 COVID-19 vaccine. Sequenced by immunoSEQ multiplex PCR; TCRdb stores in-frame clones only, minus some. Of approximately 97,000 clones detected, more than 70% appear once; the ten largest clones hold about 18%. Sequencing was performed on peripheral blood, taken on day 0 of AZD1222 vaccination. The receptors stem from an adult in good health.

The rearrangement joins TRBV19 to TRBJ1-2; 10 nucleotides align to TRBD1. V was clipped by 1 base and J by 2 bases; unmatched bases: 7. The CDR3 contains 17 residues. CDR1 is LNHDA, CDR2 SQIVND, per germline (reference sequence). The CDR3 coding sequence is TGTGCCAGTAGTATAGTCTACGGGACAGGGGCAAACTATGGCTACACCTTC. Translating gives CASSIVYGTGANYGYTF.

The V gene is TRBV27, the J gene TRBJ2-2; weak D call: TRBD1 (6 bases). The CDR3 covers 16 residues. CDR1 and CDR2 (germline): MNHEY, SMNVEV (reference sequence). V was shortened by 2 bases and J by 0 bases, with 10 bases between the two germline ends. Written as DNA, the CDR3 is TGTGCCAGCAGTTTAAGAGCAGGGGCGAACACCGGGGAGCTGTTTTTT. Encoded protein: CASSLRAGANTGELFF.

CDR3 protein: CASSQEGFGQPQHF. Here the CDR3 DNA reads TGTGCCAGCAGCCAAGAGGGATTCGGGCAGCCCCAGCATTTT. This sequence joins TRBV3-1 (or the pseudogene TRBV3-2) and TRBJ1-5; D gene uncertain. The CDR3 extends over 14 amino acids. In germline, CDR1 is LGHDT, CDR2 YNNKEL (reference sequence). Trimming removed 0 bases from V and 7 bases from J, with 10 bases in between.

The chain couples TRBV6-5 to TRBJ1-5, with TRBD1 matching over 7 bases. Germline lookup yields CDR1 MNHEY and CDR2 SVGAGI. Losses at the gene ends were 6 bases for V and 6 bases for J; bases not matched to a gene: 11. CDR3 length: 15 amino acids. The CDR3 is CASSPIPGGRQPQHF. The CDR3 nucleotides are TGTGCCAGCAGCCCAATTCCAGGGGGACGTCAGCCCCAGCATTTT.

This chain's CDR3 is CASSLEGELFF. The CDR3 DNA follows: TGTGCCAGCAGTTTGGAAGGGGAACTGTTTTTT. The J gene is TRBJ1-4, the V gene TRBV12-3 or TRBV12-4; a weak D match, TRBD1 (5 bases). Trimming pared 3 bases from V and 12 bases from J, leaving 8 bases between. The CDR3 is 11 residues long.

V and J are TRBV11-3 and TRBJ2-5, with TRBD2 matching 11 bases. Germline V gene data show CDR1 as SGHNT and CDR2 as YENEEA. The CDR3 runs 19 residues. V lost 4 bases, J lost 4 bases, and 17 bases stayed unmatched. The CDR3: CASSSFEAILAGVRETQYF. CDR3 in DNA: TGTGCCAGCAGCTCCTTTGAAGCCATACTAGCGGGGGTTCGAGAGACCCAGTACTTC.

In this sample, this clone turned up a few times. V and J are TRBV24-1 and TRBJ1-5; 9 bases map to TRBD1. Germline V lookup: CDR1 KGHDR, CDR2 SFDVKD. The junction had 8 bases not matched to a gene; V was cut back by 2 bases and J by 7 bases. The CDR3 consists of 16 residues. The CDR3 DNA reads as TGTGCCACCAGTGATTCCGGGACAGGGCATCGACAGCCCCAGCATTTT. Residues: CATSDSGTGHRQPQHF.

The CDR3: CASSPSGTSYEQYF. Written as DNA, the CDR3 is TGTGCCTCATCGCCGAGCGGGACGTCCTACGAGCAGTACTTC. The V call is TRBV11-3, the J call TRBJ2-7; 7 nucleotides match TRBD2. The CDR3 consists of 14 residues. The germline CDR1 and CDR2 sequences are SGHNT and YENEEA. Unmatched junction bases numbered 11, after V lost 11 bases and J lost 1 base.

The table lists this clone with a few counts. J is TRBJ1-2 and V is TRBV19; tentative D call: TRBD1 (5 bases). V was clipped by 5 bases and J by 2 bases, with 15 bases between them. Germline V gene data show CDR1 as LNHDA and CDR2 as SQIVND (reference sequence). This CDR3 has 15 amino acids. The CDR3 spells CASSPWDRLNYGYTF. The CDR3 bases are TGTGCCAGTAGTCCGTGGGACCGCTTAAACTATGGCTACACCTTC.

V is TRBV9 and J is TRBJ2-3, with 8 bases lining up with TRBD1. This CDR3 comprises 18 residues. The germline V gene has CDR1 SGDLS and CDR2 YYNGEE. V shed 0 bases, J shed 4 bases, and the junction held 13 bases outside the gene matches. This CDR3 is CASSVDGEDRVYADTQYF. In DNA form, the CDR3 reads TGTGCCAGCAGCGTAGACGGGGAGGACAGGGTATATGCAGATACGCAGTATTTT.

This chain links TRBV7-6 with TRBJ1-6; the D is unclear. The ends were cut back, 2 bases at V and 0 bases at J, with 5 bases in the middle. The CDR3 is 15 amino acids. In germline, CDR1 is SGHVS, CDR2 FNYEAQ. The CDR3 region has the DNA TGTGCCAGCAGCTTACAGGACTCCTATAATTCACCCCTCCACTTT. It yields the protein CASSLQDSYNSPLHF.

The chain has TRBV12-3 or TRBV12-4 and TRBJ2-1; no firm D call. V was trimmed by 4 bases and J by 13 bases, leaving 8 bases between them. There are 10 residues in the CDR3. The CDR3 is CASSSCPQFF. The CDR3 coding sequence is TGTGCCAGCAGTTCCTGCCCCCAGTTCTTC.

This sequence joins TRBV5-1 and TRBJ2-2; D call uncertain. Germline CDR1 and CDR2: SGHRS and YFSETQ. The CDR3 is 15 residues long. The V gene lost 1 base and the J gene lost 4 bases, with 11 bases spanning the gap. CDR3 DNA sequence: TGCGCCAGCAGCTTGACTGTGGAGCGCACCGGGGAGCTGTTTTTT. As protein: CASSLTVERTGELFF.

The chain couples TRBV28 to TRBJ2-7; D may be TRBD1 (6 bases). Trimming cost V 8 bases and J 1 base, with 15 bases left between them. CDR1 and CDR2 from the germline V gene are MDHEN and SYDVKM. This CDR3 comprises 14 residues. The CDR3 coding sequence is TGTGCCAGCCGACCCGGGACACCGTCCTACGAGCAGTACTTC. This encodes CASRPGTPSYEQYF.

The rearrangement links TRBV5-4 to TRBJ1-1; 7 positions match TRBD1. Germline V lookup: CDR1 SGHNT, CDR2 YYREEE (reference sequence). V lost 3 bases to trimming and J lost 1 base; unmatched junction nucleotides: 3. The CDR3 loop spans 14 amino acids. CDR3 protein: CASSSRDRNTEAFF. The CDR3 DNA reads as TGTGCCAGCAGCTCCCGGGACAGGAACACTGAAGCTTTCTTT.

This chain joins TRBV6-6 and TRBJ1-1, with D hard to call. The CDR3 is made up of 14 amino acids. Deletions cut 7 bases from V and 3 bases from J, with 15 bases between. Looked up from germline, CDR1 is MNHNY and CDR2 is SVGAGI (reference sequence). CDR3 sequence (DNA): TGTGCCAGCACCTCGTCCGGTTCGGACACTGAAGCTTTCTTT. Translation: CASTSSGSDTEAFF.

This chain links TRBV4-1 with TRBJ1-2, with D perhaps TRBD1 (5 bases). V was shortened by 0 bases and J by 1 base, with 6 bases between the two germline ends. Per germline, CDR1 MGHRA and CDR2 YSYEKL. The CDR3 extends over 14 amino acids. The DNA of the CDR3 is TGCGCCAGCAGCCAAGACAGGGTTAACTATGGCTACACCTTC. As protein: CASSQDRVNYGYTF.

The CDR3 is CASSQGENTEAFF. The DNA of the CDR3 is TGTGCCAGCAGCCAGGGGGAGAACACTGAAGCTTTCTTT. The rearrangement joins TRBV2 to TRBJ1-1; the match to TRBD1 covers 7 bases. The J segment lost 1 base and the V segment lost 6 bases, leaving 2 bases of the junction unmatched. Germline-derived CDR1 and CDR2 are SNHLY and FYNNEI. The CDR3 has 13 residues.

The rearrangement links TRBV5-1 to TRBJ1-1; 7 nucleotides line up with TRBD1. Germline CDR1 reads SGHRS; CDR2 reads YFSETQ. The CDR3 has 16 amino acids. The ends lost 4 bases at V and 0 bases at J; junction bases unmatched: 9. CDR3: CASSQAGGQLNTEAFF. The CDR3 DNA sequence: TGCGCCAGCAGCCAAGCCGGGGGACAGCTGAACACTGAAGCTTTCTTT. Looking up the rest from reference TRBV5-1 and TRBJ1-1 gives the full variable domain: KAGVTQTPRYLIKTRGQQVTLSCSPISGHRSVSWYQQTPGQGLQFLFEYFSETQRNKGNFPGRFSGRQFSNSRSEMNVSTLELGDSALYLCASSQAGGQLNTEAFFGQGTRLTVV.

The rearrangement links TRBV7-2 to TRBJ1-6, with a weak D call TRBD1 (5 bases). The CDR3 loop spans 18 amino acids. The germline V gene encodes CDR1 SGHTA and CDR2 FQGNSA. Trimming took 0 bases from V and 3 from J, leaving 15 bases between them. This chain's CDR3 is CASSLAGRGSSYNSPLHF. CDR3 bases: TGTGCCAGCAGCTTAGCGGGGAGGGGCAGCAGCTATAATTCACCCCTCCACTTT.

About this clone: The limits of the CDR3 on the DNA are not certain, so only TCRdb's listed CDR3 is given. The chain is built from TRBV24-1 and TRBJ1-5. Per germline, CDR1 KGHDR and CDR2 SFDVKD. Inclusive of both ends, the CDR3 amounts to 14 amino acids. The CDR3 loop reads CATSDFRGREPQHF.

The chain is built from TRBV6-2 or TRBV6-3 and TRBJ2-7; 9 bases map to TRBD1. The junction had 8 bases not matched to a gene; V was cut back by 4 bases and J by 4 bases. Germline V gene data show CDR1 as MNHEY and CDR2 as SVGEGT. The CDR3 is 15 residues long. The CDR3 nucleotides read TGTGCCAGCAGTTCCTCGTGGACAGGGGATTACGAGCAGTACTTC. Its translation: CASSSSWTGDYEQYF.

Regarding this clone: Within the sample, other DNA sequences also encode this same CDR3. The genes are TRBV30 and TRBJ2-3; D unresolved. The CDR3 spans 12 residues. CDR1 and CDR2 (germline): GTSNPN, SVGIG (reference sequence). The V end lost 5 bases, the J end lost 1 base, and 7 bases lay between the germline ends. CDR3: CAWGQGTDTQYF. The DNA of the CDR3 is TGTGCCTGGGGGCAGGGCACAGATACGCAGTATTTT.

J is TRBJ1-5 and V is TRBV5-4, with D possibly being TRBD1 (5 bases). Trimming took 2 bases from V and 4 from J, leaving 7 bases between them. The CDR3 length is 13 residues. The germline CDR1 and CDR2 sequences are SGHNT and YYREEE (reference sequence). Here the CDR3 reads CASSLGENQPQHF. CDR3 nucleotide sequence: TGTGCCAGCAGCTTAGGGGAGAATCAGCCCCAGCATTTT.

V usage is TRBV9 and J usage is TRBJ2-7; 12 bases line up with TRBD2. V lost 4 bases, J lost 3 bases, and 2 bases stayed unmatched. The CDR3 runs to 14 residues. Germline V gene data show CDR1 as SGDLS and CDR2 as YYNGEE. CDR3 in amino acids: CASSQTSGSYEQYF. The CDR3 region has the DNA TGTGCCAGCAGCCAGACTAGCGGGAGCTACGAGCAGTACTTC.

CDR3 sequence reads: CASTDRGYEQYV. CDR3 coding DNA: TGTGCCAGCACCGACAGAGGATACGAGCAGTACGTC. The genes are TRBV6-5 and TRBJ2-7; D possibly corresponds to TRBD1 (5 bases). This CDR3 contains 12 residues. V was clipped by 7 bases and J by 4 bases, with 11 bases between them. The germline V gene has CDR1 MNHEY and CDR2 SVGAGI.